The following is a TCR beta chain sequence with its context. After removal of 5 bases from V and 0 bases from J, the junction contained 4 bases not matched to a gene. This CDR3 has 16 residues. From germline, CDR1 is MNHNY and CDR2 SVGAGI (reference sequence). The data were taken from a study of blood T cell repertoires in COVID-19. The wider study: Sample material is recorded as cDNA or gDNA derived from T cells, B-cell-depleted T cells, or PBMCs.

Only in-frame clones appear in the TCRdb table, and some are missing; sequencing was by immunoSEQ multiplex PCR. The sample holds over 90,000 clones, roughly 90% seen once. This TCR came from a human donor in a cohort sampled during active COVID-19. The sequenced material came from peripheral blood. The chain couples TRBV6-6 to TRBJ2-4, with TRBD1 matching 10 bases. CDR3 DNA: TGTGCCAGCAGTCGAGGGACAGGGGTAGCCAAAAACATTCAGTACTTC. Translating it yields CASSRGTGVAKNIQYF.